Shown below are 2 T cell receptor beta chains from a single sample sequenced in a study of radiotherapy plus CTLA-4 blockade in lung cancer. Produced via immunoSEQ multiplex PCR; TCRdb's table is partial and in-frame only. Of 39,000 or so clones in the sample, over 65% were seen once. Source: peripheral blood, taken from a patient treated with radiotherapy plus ipilimumab. The receptors were sampled from a human donor with non-small cell lung cancer who had stable disease on radiotherapy plus ipilimumab.

This clone showed up just once. The CDR3 sequence: CASSTWDSLYGYTF. For the CDR3, the DNA is TGTGCCAGCAGCACCTGGGACAGCCTCTATGGCTACACCTTC. This chain links TRBV5-4 with TRBJ1-2, with 7 bases lining up with TRBD1. The CDR3 runs to 14 residues. V shed 4 bases and J 4 bases; nucleotides not matched to a gene: 7. Per germline, CDR1 SGHNT and CDR2 YYREEE (reference sequence).

The CDR3 region is CASSLSAGQGYEQYF. Written as DNA, the CDR3 is TGTGCCAGCAGCTTATCAGCGGGACAGGGTTACGAGCAGTACTTC. The chain combines TRBV7-2 with TRBJ2-7, with 9 nucleotides matching TRBD1. Germline-derived CDR1 and CDR2 are SGHTA and FQGNSA. The trim removed 2 bases at V and 4 bases at J, leaving 6 bases unmatched. CDR3 length: 15 amino acids. The entire variable domain, with the rest obtained from reference TRBV7-2 and TRBJ2-7, is as follows: GAGVSQSPSNKVTEKGKDVELRCDPISGHTALYWYRQSLGQGLEFLIYFQGNSAPDKSGLPSDRFSAERTGGSVSTLTIQRTQQEDSAVYLCASSLSAGQGYEQYFGPGTRLTVT.